These T cell receptor beta chains were read from a single sample in a study of cytomegalovirus exposure and HLA in healthy donors. Libraries were prepared by immunoSEQ multiplex PCR; TCRdb keeps only in-frame clonotypes and omits some of them. The profile shows about 300,000 clones, approximately 90% of them singletons. What was sequenced was PBMCs. The receptor source for this set is a woman between 18 and 29 years old in good health and CMV-seronegative. Each CDR3 is given with its conserved first and last residue. The D gene is left open where the match is weak. Where a row states a size, it is once, few, many or the class of an expanded clone; other rows omit it.

once	TRBV5-6	TRBD1	TRBJ2-5	TGTGCCAGCAGCTTGGGCCTAGGGACAGCGAGCGAGACCCAGTACTTC	CASSLGLGTASETQYF
-	TRBV28	-	TRBJ2-7	TGTGCCAGCAGTTTATGGGACAGTCCCTACGAGCAGTACTTC	CASSLWDSPYEQYF
-	TRBV5-6	-	TRBJ1-3	TGTGCCAGCAGACTCTTTGATCGGGGTTCTGGAAACACCATATATTTT	CASRLFDRGSGNTIYF
few	TRBV28	-	TRBJ1-1	TGTGCCAGCAGTTTACCACTAAACACTGAAGCTTTCTTT	CASSLPLNTEAFF
-	TRBV28	TRBD1	TRBJ2-7	TGTGCCAGCAGTTCTTACTATCCCCGGACAGGGACGACCTACGAGCAGTACTTC	CASSSYYPRTGTTYEQYF
-	TRBV2	-	TRBJ1-5	TGTGCCAGCAGGGACATTCATCAGCCCCAGCATTTT	CASRDIHQPQHF
-	TRBV6-1	-	TRBJ2-7	TGTGCCAGCAGTGCGACAGACAGGACCTACCGTACTTTTGGCGAGCAGTACTTC	CASSATDRTYRTFGEQYF
once	TRBV28	TRBD1	TRBJ1-1	TGTGCCAGCAGAAAACAGGGGCCGCGGACTGAAGCTTTCTTT	CASRKQGPRTEAFF
-	TRBV27	TRBD2	TRBJ2-7	TGTGCCAGCAGTCCGGGACTAGCGGGAATCTTATCCTACGAGCAGTACTTC	CASSPGLAGILSYEQYF
-	TRBV28	-	TRBJ1-4	TGTGCCAGCAGTCCGCCCGGACAGACTAATGAAAAACTGTTTTTT	CASSPPGQTNEKLFF
-	TRBV18	TRBD1	TRBJ1-2	TGTGCCAGCTCAGAGGACAGGTTGAGTGGCTACACCTTC	CASSEDRLSGYTF
-	TRBV15	-	TRBJ1-4	TGTGCCACCAGCAGGAGGACAGTTACAAATGAAAAACTGTTTTTT	CATSRRTVTNEKLFF
-	TRBV28	TRBD2	TRBJ2-7	TGTGCCAGCAGTTACGTCGAGGGAGGGAGGTACGAGCAGTACTTC	CASSYVEGGRYEQYF
-	TRBV27	-	TRBJ1-5	TGTGCCAGCAGTTTAACAGGGAATAGCAATCAGCCCCAGCATTTT	CASSLTGNSNQPQHF
-	TRBV28	TRBD1	TRBJ1-5	TGTGCCAGCAGTTTAGACAGGGGACAGCCCCAGCATTTT	CASSLDRGQPQHF
-	TRBV7-8	TRBD2	TRBJ2-7	TGTGCCAGCAGCCCTGGGACTAGGAACGAGCAGTACTTC	CASSPGTRNEQYF
many	TRBV7-9	-	TRBJ1-1	TGTGCCAGCAGCTTAGGGACAGCGACTACTGAAGCTTTCTTT	CASSLGTATTEAFF
once	TRBV7-9	TRBD1	TRBJ2-2	TGTGCCAGCAGCTTCCTGAAAAGACAGGGGGCAACCGGGGAGCTGTTTTTT	CASSFLKRQGATGELFF
-	TRBV5-6	TRBD1	TRBJ2-2	TGTGCCAGCAGCTTGGTGGGACAGGGTCTTTCCGGGGAGCTGTTTTTT	CASSLVGQGLSGELFF
-	TRBV23-1	-	TRBJ1-2	TGCGCCACCTCCTCTTTGGGGAGGGCTAACTATGGCTACACCTTC	CATSSLGRANYGYTF
-	TRBV2	TRBD1	TRBJ1-4	TGTGCCAGCAGGGACAGGGGGTCGCTTGTGTTTTTT	CASRDRGSLVFF
-	TRBV28	TRBD2	TRBJ2-7	TGTGCCACGGGACTAGCGGGATCCTACGAGCAGTACTTC	CATGLAGSYEQYF
-	TRBV11-2	-	TRBJ2-7	TGTGCCAGCAGCTCTCCTCTAGGTGGTGGCTACGAGCAGTACTTC	CASSSPLGGGYEQYF
-	TRBV6-6	TRBD1	TRBJ1-6	TGTGCCAGCAGCAGGGACAGGAATGATTCACCCCTCCACTTT	CASSRDRNDSPLHF
-	TRBV19	-	TRBJ1-5	TGTGCCAGTAGTATATTCGGGGAATTCGATCAGCCCCAGCATTTT	CASSIFGEFDQPQHF
-	TRBV5-4	TRBD2	TRBJ2-7	TGTGCCAGCAGCCGGGGGGAGCGGGAGATCTCTTACGAGCAGTACTTC	CASSRGEREISYEQYF
-	TRBV6-5	-	TRBJ2-7	TGTGCCAGCAGTTACTCGCGGGCATCCTACGAGCAGTACTTC	CASSYSRASYEQYF
-	TRBV18	TRBD1	TRBJ1-1	TGTGCCAGCTCAGCCAAACAGGGGGCCGCCACTGAAGCTTTCTTT	CASSAKQGAATEAFF
-	TRBV28	-	TRBJ2-1	TGTGCCAGCAGTCCAAGAAGCGGGCCCTACAATGAGCAGTTCTTC	CASSPRSGPYNEQFF
-	TRBV27	-	TRBJ2-3	TGTGCCAGCAGTTCACCCCGAGACAGCGGGGATACGCAGTATTTT	CASSSPRDSGDTQYF
-	TRBV10-3	-	TRBJ2-1	TGTGCCATCAGAAGCAGGGTGAATGAGCAGTTCTTC	CAIRSRVNEQFF
once	TRBV11-2	-	TRBJ1-1	TGTGCCAGCAGCTTCACGAGGCAGCCGTATGAAGCTTTCTTT	CASSFTRQPYEAFF
-	TRBV19	TRBD2	TRBJ2-3	TGTGCCAGTATGGCGGGAGAGGCAGATACGCAGTATTTT	CASMAGEADTQYF
-	TRBV2	TRBD2	TRBJ2-5	TGTGCCAGCAGGGGACTAGACCCCGGAGAGACCCAGTACTTC	CASRGLDPGETQYF
-	TRBV28	-	TRBJ1-3	TGTGCCAGCAGACGGGAATCTGGAAACACCATATATTTT	CASRRESGNTIYF
once	TRBV6-5	TRBD2	TRBJ2-1	TGTGCCAGCAGAATTAGTAGCGGGAATGAGCAGTTCTTC	CASRISSGNEQFF
once	TRBV15	TRBD1	TRBJ2-3	TGTGCCACCAGCAGAGACTCGGGACAGGTTACAGATACGCAGTATTTT	CATSRDSGQVTDTQYF
-	TRBV28	-	TRBJ1-2	TGTGCCAGCACCTCGCCGGGAGGATCGTATGGCTACACCTTC	CASTSPGGSYGYTF
once	TRBV6-5	TRBD1	TRBJ1-6	TGTGCCAGCAGCCGGGACAGATATAATTCACCCCTCCACTTT	CASSRDRYNSPLHF
-	TRBV21-1	-	TRBJ1-2	TGTGCCAGCAGCAAAGGGGTGGAGAGGGGGCGAGGCTACACCTTC	CASSKGVERGRGYTF
few	TRBV7-8	-	TRBJ2-7	TGTGCCAGCAGATTAGTGGAGGGCGAGCAGTACTTC	CASRLVEGEQYF
-	TRBV25-1	-	TRBJ1-1	TGTGCCAGCAGTGAATGGGTGGGCATGAACACTGAAGCTTTCTTT	CASSEWVGMNTEAFF
-	TRBV19	TRBD1	TRBJ2-6	TGTGCCAGTACGGACAGGGGGGGTGGGGCCAACGTCCTGACTTTC	CASTDRGGGANVLTF
-	TRBV25-1	TRBD1	TRBJ2-1	TGTGCCACGATGGACAGGCGAACCTACAATGAGCAGTTCTTC	CATMDRRTYNEQFF
-	TRBV7-2	TRBD1	TRBJ1-4	TGTGCCAGCAGCTGGGACAGGGGATACGAAAAACTGTTTTTT	CASSWDRGYEKLFF
-	TRBV25-1	TRBD1	TRBJ2-7	TGTGCCAGCAGTGAAGAGGGGGCTAGGGACGAGCAGTACTTC	CASSEEGARDEQYF
-	TRBV25-1	TRBD2	TRBJ2-3	TGTGCCAGCAGTGAAACTAGCGGGAGGTCCGGAGATACGCAGTATTTT	CASSETSGRSGDTQYF
-	TRBV15	-	TRBJ1-1	TGTGCCACCAGCAGAGAACTCATGAACACTGAAGCTTTCTTT	CATSRELMNTEAFF
-	TRBV28	-	TRBJ2-3	TGTGCCAGCAGTTTCGAGTCAGATACGCAGTATTTT	CASSFESDTQYF
once	TRBV18	TRBD2	TRBJ2-3	TGTGCCAGCTCACGAACTAGCGGGAGTACAGATACGCAGTATTTT	CASSRTSGSTDTQYF
-	TRBV4-1	-	TRBJ2-7	TGCGCCAGCAGCCAAGATTTAGCCGGAAACACCTACGAGCAGTACTTC	CASSQDLAGNTYEQYF
-	TRBV4-1	TRBD2	TRBJ2-7	TGCGCCAGCAGCCAAGGGACATCGGGGCCTACATCGGGGGGCGAGCAGTACTTC	CASSQGTSGPTSGGEQYF
-	TRBV27	-	TRBJ2-6	TGTGCCAGCAGTCTTAACTCTGGGGCCAACGTCCTGACTTTC	CASSLNSGANVLTF
few	TRBV29-1	TRBD1	TRBJ2-7	TGCAGCGTTGGACAGGGAGCCCCCTACGAGCAGTACTTC	CSVGQGAPYEQYF
-	TRBV27	TRBD2	TRBJ2-1	TGTGCCAGCAGTTTTACGACTAGCGGATCCTACAATGAGCAGTTCTTC	CASSFTTSGSYNEQFF
-	TRBV30	-	TRBJ1-2	TGTGCCTGGAGTGTCGGGGGACCCAACTATGGCTACACCTTC	CAWSVGGPNYGYTF
-	TRBV28	TRBD1	TRBJ1-4	TGTGCCAGCAGCCCACAGGGGGCTATGGTACGTGGTGAAAAACTGTTTTTT	CASSPQGAMVRGEKLFF